At least ten counts were recorded for the clone carrying this TCR beta chain. The V gene lost 5 bases and the J gene lost 0 bases, with 19 bases spanning the gap. The CDR3 spans 17 residues. The data belong to a study of identical twins. A universal primer site arose from template switching, and cDNA bore unique molecular identifiers. MiXCR, applied by TCRdb to the 5' RACE reads, yields one record per CDR3 protein. This repertoire shows more than 1.5 million distinct CDR3 sequences, 32% found once; its top ten account for around 0.3%. This clonotype was sampled from a newborn girl in good health. This chain connects TRBV12-3 or TRBV12-4 to TRBJ2-5, with D perhaps TRBD2 (6 bases). The sequenced sample was cord blood. The CDR3 DNA reads as TGTGCCAGCAGTGCAGAATCAGGGAGGTGGTACCAAGAGACCCAGTACTTC. This encodes CASSAESGRWYQETQYF.